Listed below are T cell receptor beta chains from one sample, sequenced in a study of radiation and T cells in renal cell carcinoma. Profiling relied on immunoSEQ multiplex PCR, and the TCRdb table lists in-frame clones only, not all of them. The sample yields more than 100,000 clones, around 90% seen once. Source: blood, taken from a patient whose treatment included radiotherapy and nephrectomy. The receptor set was obtained from a woman in her seventies with renal cell carcinoma. The CDR3 runs from the conserved cysteine through the conserved F or W. Fields, in order: CDR3 length, J gene, D gene, V gene, clone size, CDR3 DNA, CDR3 protein. The D gene is left open where the match is weak. Clone size is stated in some rows and not others, as once, few, many or a class when expanded.

16 | TRBJ1-3 | - | TRBV7-2 | - | TGTGCCAGCAGCCGAGGGTGGAGGGCCTCCGGAAACACCATATATTTT | CASSRGWRASGNTIYF
14 | TRBJ2-4 | - | TRBV6-6 | - | TGTGCCAGCAGTTCCCTGAGTAGGGAGAACATTCAGTACTTC | CASSSLSRENIQYF
14 | TRBJ1-1 | - | TRBV7-8 | few | TGTGCCAGCAGCTTGTTCTACAGGGACACTGAAGCTTTCTTT | CASSLFYRDTEAFF
13 | TRBJ2-7 | - | TRBV19 | - | TGTGCCAGTAGTATTCCCCCGTTCTACGAGCAGTACTTC | CASSIPPFYEQYF
15 | TRBJ1-1 | - | TRBV4-1 | - | TGCGCCAGCAGCCAAGGTGGGGGGCGTAGATCTGAAGCTTTCTTT | CASSQGGGRRSEAFF
14 | TRBJ1-6 | TRBD1 | TRBV19 | - | TGTGCCAGTAGAACGGACAGGGGCGGATCACCCCTCCACTTT | CASRTDRGGSPLHF
16 | TRBJ2-3 | - | TRBV2 | - | TGTGCCAGCAGTGAGGGAGGACGTTGGGGTACAGATACGCAGTATTTT | CASSEGGRWGTDTQYF
16 | TRBJ2-1 | TRBD2 | TRBV9 | - | TGTGCCAGCAGCCGACTAGCGGGTGTGATCTACAATGAGCAGTTCTTC | CASSRLAGVIYNEQFF
13 | TRBJ1-1 | - | TRBV2 | - | TGTGCCAGCAGGTGGGGGATGGCAACTGAAGCTTTCTTT | CASRWGMATEAFF
14 | TRBJ2-1 | TRBD1 | TRBV2 | - | TGTGCCAGCACCCGACAGGGTGTAGGGAATGAGCAGTTCTTC | CASTRQGVGNEQFF
16 | TRBJ2-1 | TRBD2 | TRBV9 | - | TGTGCCAGCAGCGGACTAGCGGGGGGAACGTACAATGAGCAGTTCTTC | CASSGLAGGTYNEQFF
13 | TRBJ1-1 | TRBD1 | TRBV7-2 | - | TGTGCCAGCAGCCGGGACAGGGGTAGTGAAGCTTTCTTT | CASSRDRGSEAFF
13 | TRBJ1-1 | - | TRBV18 | - | TGTGCCAGCTCACGGACGGGTAACACTGAAGCTTTCTTT | CASSRTGNTEAFF
16 | TRBJ1-2 | - | TRBV6-5 | - | TGTGCCAGCAGTTACTCGGAGACAGGCCGATTGGGTGGCTACACCTTC | CASSYSETGRLGGYTF
14 | TRBJ1-2 | TRBD1 | TRBV7-2 | - | TGTGCCAGCAGCCGAAAAGGACAGGGGTATGGCTACACCTTC | CASSRKGQGYGYTF
15 | TRBJ1-2 | TRBD1 | TRBV25-1 | - | TGTGCCAGCTCATGGACAGGGCCCAGGAGTGAGGGCTACACCTTC | CASSWTGPRSEGYTF
13 | TRBJ1-2 | - | TRBV29-1 | once | TGCAGCGTTGAAGATTTGGCCGTCGATGGCTACACCTTC | CSVEDLAVDGYTF
15 | TRBJ2-5 | - | TRBV7-2 | - | TGTGCCAGCAGCTTAGCGCCCGGGTCCGGTGAGACCCAGTACTTC | CASSLAPGSGETQYF